The rows below give T cell receptor beta chains drawn from one sample of a study of blood T cell repertoires in COVID-19. The table came from immunoSEQ multiplex PCR; TCRdb's copy has only in-frame clones and leaves some out. The data show some 220,000 clones, with around 90% seen just once and 0.8% to 0.95% held by the top ten. Sequencing was done on a sample of peripheral blood. These TCRs come from a man aged 25-40 years with COVID-19, enrolled during active disease. Both conserved end residues are part of each CDR3. The D gene is left open where the match is weak. Only part of the rows carry a size: once, few, many, or a class if the clone is expanded.

- | - | TRBJ2-1 | TRBV18 | CASSPLSATESYNEQFF | TGTGCCAGCTCACCATTAAGCGCGACGGAGAGTTACAATGAGCAGTTCTTC
- | - | TRBJ1-6 | TRBV3-1/TRBV3-2 | CASSQVAGSPLHF | TGTGCCAGCAGCCAAGTGGCTGGTTCACCCCTCCACTTT
- | - | TRBJ2-7 | TRBV5-1 | CASSPQRSYEQYF | TGCGCCAGCAGCCCACAGCGGTCCTACGAGCAGTACTTC
TRBD1 | - | TRBJ1-5 | TRBV30 | CAWSGTGDQPQHF | TGTGCCTGGTCCGGGACAGGAGATCAGCCCCAGCATTTT
- | - | TRBJ2-1 | TRBV2 | CASSERVAEYNEQFF | TGTGCCAGCAGTGAACGAGTAGCGGAGTACAATGAGCAGTTCTTC
- | - | TRBJ1-5 | TRBV6-4 | CASSEAGRAPQHF | TGTGCCAGCAGTGAGGCGGGTAGGGCGCCCCAGCATTTT
TRBD1 | - | TRBJ1-1 | TRBV15 | CATSGTGGNTEAFF | TGTGCCACCAGCGGGACAGGGGGGAACACTGAAGCTTTCTTT
- | - | TRBJ1-1 | TRBV6-6 | CASGHGMNTEAFF | TGTGCCAGCGGCCATGGTATGAACACTGAAGCTTTCTTT
- | - | TRBJ1-6 | TRBV5-1 | CASSFSASTANSPLHF | TGCGCCAGCAGCTTTTCCGCCTCGACAGCAAATTCACCCCTCCACTTT
TRBD2 | - | TRBJ2-3 | TRBV30 | CAWSVQAGGTDTQYF | TGTGCCTGGAGTGTACAAGCGGGGGGCACAGATACGCAGTATTTT
TRBD1 | - | TRBJ2-7 | TRBV7-9 | CASSLGPGTDAYF | TGTGCCAGCAGCTTAGGCCCCGGGACAGACGCGTACTTC
TRBD1 | few | TRBJ1-4 | TRBV10-3 | CAISEGDRDGEKLFF | TGTGCCATCAGTGAGGGTGACAGGGATGGTGAAAAACTGTTTTTT
TRBD2 | - | TRBJ2-7 | TRBV5-4 | CASSPDGGGEQYF | TGTGCCAGCAGCCCGGATGGCGGGGGCGAGCAGTACTTC
TRBD1 | - | TRBJ2-2 | TRBV4-2 | CASSQTGTGGTNTGELFF | TGTGCCAGCAGCCAGACCGGGACAGGGGGTACGAACACCGGGGAGCTGTTTTTT
TRBD2 | - | TRBJ2-2 | TRBV3-1/TRBV3-2 | CASTLTSGGSTGELFF | TGTGCCAGCACCTTAACTAGCGGGGGAAGCACCGGGGAGCTGTTTTTT
TRBD2 | - | TRBJ2-1 | TRBV2 | CASESSGGFYEQFF | TGTGCCAGCGAATCTAGCGGGGGGTTTTATGAGCAGTTCTTC
TRBD1 | - | TRBJ2-3 | TRBV7-2 | CASSLGPNRGTDTQYF | TGTGCCAGCAGCTTAGGGCCCAACAGGGGGACTGATACGCAGTATTTT
TRBD2 | - | TRBJ2-3 | TRBV13 | CASSFGRLAGLPDTQYF | TGTGCCAGCAGCTTCGGAAGACTAGCGGGGTTACCAGATACGCAGTATTTT
- | - | TRBJ2-5 | TRBV10-3 | CAISDRGGETQYF | TGTGCCATCAGTGATCGGGGTGGGGAGACCCAGTACTTC
TRBD2 | - | TRBJ2-3 | TRBV10-3 | CAISESTSGGSTDTQYF | TGTGCCATCAGTGAGTCAACTAGCGGGGGAAGCACAGATACGCAGTATTTT
TRBD2 | - | TRBJ2-7 | TRBV6-5 | CASTYRTGGSYEQYF | TGTGCCAGCACCTATCGGACGGGGGGCTCCTACGAGCAGTACTTC
- | - | TRBJ2-6 | TRBV11-3 | CASSSPRDTKSSGANVLTF | TGTGCCAGCAGCTCACCTCGGGACACGAAGAGCTCTGGGGCCAACGTCCTGACTTTC
TRBD1 | - | TRBJ1-2 | TRBV9 | CASSVSPGTGYGYTF | TGTGCCAGCAGCGTGTCGCCCGGGACAGGTTATGGCTACACCTTC
TRBD1 | - | TRBJ1-3 | TRBV12-3/TRBV12-4 | CASRTGDGNTIYF | TGTGCCAGCAGGACAGGGGACGGAAACACCATATATTTT
- | - | TRBJ1-5 | TRBV6-5 | CASRNDGMSQPQHF | TGTGCCAGCAGGAATGATGGTATGAGTCAGCCCCAGCATTTT
- | - | TRBJ1-2 | TRBV4-1 | CASSQRGAVNGYTF | TGCGCCAGCAGCCAACGTGGGGCAGTGAATGGCTACACCTTC
- | - | TRBJ1-6 | TRBV19 | CASSTPPPNRNSPLHF | TGTGCCAGTAGTACCCCACCCCCTAATCGTAATTCACCCCTCCACTTT
TRBD2 | - | TRBJ2-3 | TRBV18 | CASSPRLAEDITDTQYF | TGTGCCAGCTCACCAAGACTAGCGGAAGACATCACAGATACGCAGTATTTT
- | - | TRBJ1-2 | TRBV6-5 | CASIRIGGNYGYTF | TGTGCCAGCATCCGGATAGGGGGTAACTATGGCTACACCTTC
- | - | TRBJ2-2 | TRBV7-9 | CASSPRDMRELFF | TGTGCCAGCAGCCCCCGGGACATGAGGGAGCTGTTTTTT
TRBD1 | - | TRBJ1-2 | TRBV10-3 | CAITGTGDSGYTF | TGTGCCATTACCGGGACAGGGGACAGTGGCTACACCTTC
- | few | TRBJ2-7 | TRBV19 | CASSINGQSYEQYF | TGTGCCAGTAGTATTAATGGACAGTCCTACGAGCAGTACTTC
- | once | TRBJ1-2 | TRBV9 | CASSVATGANYGYTF | TGTGCCAGCAGCGTAGCAACAGGAGCTAACTATGGCTACACCTTC
- | - | TRBJ2-6 | TRBV6-5 | CASSYAASGANVLTF | TGTGCCAGCAGTTACGCGGCTTCGGGGGCCAACGTCCTGACTTTC